The clone carrying this T cell receptor beta chain was detected a few times. A multiplex PCR was run with 60 Vbeta primers and 13 Jbeta primers. The assay was immunoSEQ multiplex PCR, and TCRdb's table has in-frame clones only and misses some. This sample carries 150,000 or so clones, 77% of them seen once, and the ten largest clones take 1.6%. These data belong to a study of cytomegalovirus exposure and HLA in healthy donors. This clonotype was obtained from a woman in her twenties or thirties in good health and CMV-seronegative. Sequenced material: PBMCs.

In nucleotides, the CDR3 is TGTGCCACTACCCCTTATCAGGGGATGGGTGAAAAACTGTTTTTT. As protein: CATTPYQGMGEKLFF. The chain employs TRBV19 and TRBJ1-4, with D possibly TRBD1 on 6 matching bases. The V and J ends lost 10 bases and 7 bases respectively, with 22 bases between them. Germline-derived CDR1 and CDR2 are LNHDA and SQIVND (reference sequence). This CDR3 is built from 15 residues.